A selection of T cell receptor beta chains follows, all from one sample in a study of blood T cell repertoires in COVID-19. Measured with immunoSEQ multiplex PCR; TCRdb has only the in-frame clones, and not every one. The data hold around 400,000 clones, with around 92% observed a single time. Sequenced material: PBMCs or T cells enriched from blood (not recorded which). These receptors all stem from a young woman who had recovered from COVID-19. CDR3s include the opening cysteine and the closing phenylalanine or tryptophan. D genes are given only for firm matches. Clone size is shown for a subset of rows, as once, few, many or a class of expanded clone.

d_call cdr3_length j_call v_call clone_size cdr3_aa
NA 13 TRBJ2-2 TRBV30 NA CAWSVLFTGELFF
NA 15 TRBJ1-2 TRBV28 few CASSLGAPEGYGYTF
NA 12 TRBJ2-7 TRBV10-3 NA CAISGNKYEQYF
NA 14 TRBJ2-3 TRBV27 NA CASSPTGTTDTQYF
TRBD1 13 TRBJ1-2 TRBV12-3/TRBV12-4 once CASSPGQNYGYTF
TRBD1 16 TRBJ2-1 TRBV28 few CASSLWVDRGLYEQFF
NA 14 TRBJ1-6 TRBV4-3 NA CASSQSGGDSPLHF
TRBD1 16 TRBJ1-6 TRBV7-9 NA CASSQMTDRSNSPLHF
TRBD2 15 TRBJ2-3 TRBV30 once CAWSVPSGRTDTQYF
TRBD1 15 TRBJ1-4 TRBV28 NA CASSLNRGQDEKLFF
NA 17 TRBJ1-2 TRBV9 NA CASSRRGGVPDNYGYTF
NA 13 TRBJ2-3 TRBV12-3/TRBV12-4 NA CASSLTITDTQYF
TRBD1 14 TRBJ1-2 TRBV11-2 NA CASSLGTGVYGYTF
TRBD1 16 TRBJ1-2 TRBV6-2/TRBV6-3 NA CASSVQLTGANYGYTF
NA 14 TRBJ2-7 TRBV10-3 NA CAISESGRSYEQYF
NA 14 TRBJ1-1 TRBV9 NA CASSVGGGTFEAFF
NA 15 TRBJ1-4 TRBV18 NA CASSPPRGTDEKLFF
NA 14 TRBJ1-5 TRBV11-2 NA CASSLSSGVGPQHF
NA 14 TRBJ1-5 TRBV14 NA CASSHGGGVAPQHF
TRBD2 15 TRBJ2-7 TRBV5-1 NA CASSLGTSGTYEQYF
TRBD1 11 TRBJ2-1 TRBV5-1 NA CASSLDRGLFF
NA 12 TRBJ1-1 TRBV28 NA CASSSMNTEAFF
TRBD1 16 TRBJ2-7 TRBV24-1 NA CATSDPRQGSGYEQYF
TRBD2 17 TRBJ2-7 TRBV4-1 NA CASSLRTSGGQSYEQYF
NA 13 TRBJ1-2 TRBV28 NA CASRENSYYGYTF